The 29 T cell receptor beta chains in this list originate from one sample, sequenced in a study of cytomegalovirus exposure and HLA in healthy donors. The PCR contained 60 Vbeta and 13 Jbeta primers. Clones were sequenced by immunoSEQ multiplex PCR, and TCRdb holds only the in-frame ones, with some missing. The sample holds about 140,000 clones; roughly three fifths are singletons and the top ten take around 1.9%. The sample taken for sequencing was PBMCs. These receptors all come from a male donor in good health and CMV-seronegative.

This clone has a handful of counts. This chain links TRBV28 with TRBJ1-2; the D is unclear. CDR1 is MDHEN, CDR2 SYDVKM, per germline. This CDR3 is built from 15 residues. The V and J ends lost 5 bases and 4 bases respectively, with 17 bases between them. The CDR3 loop is CASSAQPSLLYGYTF. The CDR3 coding sequence is TGTGCCAGCAGTGCACAGCCTTCCCTCCTCTATGGCTACACCTTC.

The rearrangement links TRBV2 to TRBJ1-2; D is undetermined. The CDR3 has 12 amino acids. In germline, CDR1 is SNHLY, CDR2 FYNNEI. Trimming shortened V by 8 bases and J by 5 bases, and 12 bases separated the two germline ends. CDR3 protein: CASFRAGYGYTF. The CDR3 bases are TGTGCCAGCTTCCGGGCGGGTTATGGCTACACCTTC.

In nucleotides, the CDR3 is TGTGCCAGCAGTTATAGGCAGGGGATCGCAGATACGCAGTATTTT. Translating it yields CASSYRQGIADTQYF. The chain is built from TRBV27 and TRBJ2-3; D is perhaps TRBD1 (6 bases). Germline assignment: CDR1 MNHEY and CDR2 SMNVEV (reference sequence). V lost 4 bases and J lost 4, with 15 bases in between. The CDR3 loop spans 15 amino acids.

The V and J genes are TRBV4-3 and TRBJ1-2; possibly TRBD1 for D (6 bases). Germline CDR1 LGHNA, CDR2 YSLEER. V was pared by 4 bases and J by 4 bases, with 16 bases between. The CDR3 length is 15 residues. This chain's CDR3 is CASSPSQDSFYGYTF. The CDR3 region has the DNA TGCGCCAGCAGCCCCTCACAGGACAGTTTCTATGGCTACACCTTC.

This chain links TRBV2 with TRBJ2-5, with 16 bases aligning to TRBD2. V shed 7 bases and J 7 bases; nucleotides not matched to a gene: 15. The CDR3 consists of 18 residues. Germline loops: CDR1 SNHLY, CDR2 FYNNEI. CDR3 residues: CASNGAGTSGGAGGTQYF. The CDR3 DNA sequence: TGTGCCAGCAACGGAGCGGGGACTAGCGGGGGGGCAGGTGGGACCCAGTACTTC.

The chain couples TRBV5-1 to TRBJ2-5; 7 bases match TRBD2. There are 17 residues in the CDR3. Germline CDR1 is SGHRS and CDR2 is YFSETQ. V lost 0 bases, J lost 7 bases, and 15 bases stayed unmatched. The CDR3 bases are TGCGCCAGCAGCTTGGTTCTAGCGAGGGGCGGCGGGAGGACCCAGTACTTC. It specifies CASSLVLARGGGRTQYF.

CDR3 in DNA: TGTGCCAGCAGCTCTAGCGGGGGGATCGATGAGCAGTTCTTC. As protein: CASSSSGGIDEQFF. V usage is TRBV9 and J usage is TRBJ2-1; 11 bases are a match to TRBD2. The CDR3 spans 14 residues. The V segment lost 4 bases and the J segment 8 bases; nucleotides outside the gene matches: 5. The germline gives CDR1 SGDLS, CDR2 YYNGEE.

The chain uses TRBV29-1 and TRBJ1-4; no clear D gene. Germline values: CDR1 SQVTM, CDR2 ANQGSEA. The CDR3 totals 12 residues. Trimming left V 5 bases short and J 3 bases short, with 7 bases between. CDR3: CSVWSANEKLFF. The CDR3 DNA reads TGCAGCGTTTGGTCGGCTAATGAAAAACTGTTTTTT.

The chain links TRBV11-2 to TRBJ1-2; TRBD1 aligns across 11 bases. V lost 5 bases to trimming and J lost 8 bases; unmatched junction nucleotides: 7. CDR1 SGHAT and CDR2 FQNNGV come from the germline V gene. The CDR3 spans 14 residues. The CDR3, as DNA: TGTGCCAGCAGCCCCGGCCGGGACAGGGGGGGCTACACCTTC. Its protein is CASSPGRDRGGYTF.

Worth noting for this clone: A junction boundary mismatches the germline segment, possibly from a read error. The same CDR3 is also encoded by other DNA sequences in this sample. The chain combines TRBV7-9 with TRBJ2-7; possibly TRBD1 for D (5 bases). The CDR3 loop spans 12 amino acids. Germline CDR1 reads SEHNR; CDR2 reads FQNEAQ (reference sequence). The CDR3 loop reads CSSSSQGYEQYF. CDR3 bases: TGTTCCAGCAGCTCCCAGGGTTACGAGCAGTACTTC. Filled out from reference TRBV7-9 and TRBJ2-7, the complete variable domain reads DTGVSQNPRHKITKRGQNVTFRCDPISEHNRLYWYRQTLGQGPEFLTYFQNEAQLEKSRLLSDRFSAERPKGSFSTLEIQRTEQGDSAMYLCSSSSQGYEQYFGPGTRLTVT.

The V and J genes are TRBV23-1 and TRBJ1-1, with D perhaps matching TRBD1 (6 bases). TRBV23-1 is an open reading frame, and its role is uncertain. Trimming pared 0 bases from V and 8 bases from J, leaving 19 bases between. This CDR3 spans 16 amino acids. CDR3 bases: TGCGCCAGCAGTCAATCGAAACAGACAGGCCGAACCGAAGCTTTCTTT. It translates to CASSQSKQTGRTEAFF.

The chain uses TRBV6-6 and TRBJ1-1; TRBD1 aligns across 7 bases. The germline gives CDR1 MNHNY, CDR2 SVGAGI (reference sequence). The CDR3 covers 15 residues. With V trimmed by 0 bases and J by 7 bases, 8 bases remained unmatched. This chain's CDR3 is CASSYSIGGAVEAFF. In DNA, the CDR3 is TGTGCCAGCAGTTACTCGATAGGGGGCGCGGTTGAAGCTTTCTTT.

Concerning this clone: The sample carries other DNA sequences with the same CDR3. The CDR3 here is CASSLGTAYEQYF. DNA of the CDR3: TGTGCCAGCAGCTTAGGCACAGCCTACGAGCAGTACTTC. This chain uses TRBV7-2 with TRBJ2-7; D is unresolved. V shed 1 base and J shed 2 bases, with 6 bases lying between them. Germline loops: CDR1 SGHTA, CDR2 FQGNSA. The CDR3 totals 13 residues.

The chain carries TRBV9 and TRBJ2-3; 12 nucleotides line up with TRBD2. J was trimmed by 6 bases and V by 3 bases; bases with no gene match: 5. This CDR3 region has 15 residues. Germline V lookup: CDR1 SGDLS, CDR2 YYNGEE. The CDR3: CASSGTSGGRDTQYF. The CDR3 nucleotides read TGTGCCAGCAGCGGCACTAGCGGGGGGCGGGATACGCAGTATTTT.

The V gene is TRBV15, the J gene TRBJ2-7, with 11 bases fitting TRBD2. This CDR3 region has 17 residues. Trimming cost V 0 bases and J 4 bases; bases outside gene matches: 8. Germline CDR1 reads LNHNV; CDR2 reads YYDKDF (reference sequence). Here the CDR3 DNA reads TGTGCCACCAGCAGAGATCGGCTAGCGGGGGGTTGGTACGAGCAGTACTTC. It encodes CATSRDRLAGGWYEQYF.

The rearrangement joins TRBV27 to TRBJ2-5, with D possibly matching TRBD2 (5 bases). The CDR3 extends over 13 amino acids. V was clipped by 6 bases and J by 2 bases, with 10 bases between them. Germline V gene data show CDR1 as MNHEY and CDR2 as SMNVEV (reference sequence). This chain's CDR3 is CASRLSGQETQYF. CDR3 in DNA: TGTGCCAGCAGGCTATCGGGGCAAGAGACCCAGTACTTC.

V gene TRBV5-1 combines with J gene TRBJ2-3, with TRBD2 matching over 14 bases. The CDR3 spans 16 residues. Germline-derived CDR1 and CDR2 are SGHRS and YFSETQ. With V trimmed by 4 bases and J by 5 bases, 6 bases remained unmatched. CDR3 residues: CASSVTSGGAGDTQYF. CDR3 in DNA: TGCGCCAGCAGCGTGACTAGCGGGGGGGCCGGAGATACGCAGTATTTT.

The genes are TRBV6-1 and TRBJ2-7, with a weak D call TRBD2 (5 bases). The CDR3 runs to 12 residues. V dropped 9 bases and J dropped 5 bases, with 14 bases sitting between them. Germline V lookup: CDR1 MNHNS, CDR2 SASEGT. CDR3 coding DNA: TGTGCCAGTACCAGTGGAGGCAACGAGCAGTACTTC. Its protein product is CASTSGGNEQYF.

This clone has only a few counts. The rearrangement links TRBV29-1 to TRBJ2-2; D ambiguous. The CDR3 consists of 12 residues. V shed 7 bases and J shed 2 bases, with 8 bases lying between them. Per the germline V gene, CDR1 is SQVTM and CDR2 is ANQGSEA. In DNA, the CDR3 is TGCAGCGCTCCAGATAACACCGGGGAGCTGTTTTTT. This codes for CSAPDNTGELFF.

This clone was counted a few times. This chain joins TRBV5-4 and TRBJ1-2; D ambiguous. The CDR3 has 14 residues. Trimming left V 0 bases short and J 8 bases short, with 14 bases between. CDR1 and CDR2 from the germline V gene are SGHNT and YYREEE (reference sequence). The CDR3 region has the DNA TGTGCCAGCAGCTTGGTTGGCGGGCGCTTGGGCTACACCTTC. Translation gives CASSLVGGRLGYTF.

The chain links TRBV7-9 to TRBJ1-5; D is ambiguous. Trimming shortened V by 4 bases and J by 6 bases, and 10 bases separated the two germline ends. This CDR3 spans 13 amino acids. Germline values: CDR1 SEHNR, CDR2 FQNEAQ (reference sequence). The CDR3 loop reads CASSSIGSQPQHF. The CDR3 DNA is TGTGCCAGCAGCTCCATAGGGAGTCAGCCCCAGCATTTT. The full variable domain, rest sourced from reference TRBV7-9 and TRBJ1-5, is DTGVSQNPRHKITKRGQNVTFRCDPISEHNRLYWYRQTLGQGPEFLTYFQNEAQLEKSRLLSDRFSAERPKGSFSTLEIQRTEQGDSAMYLCASSSIGSQPQHFGDGTRLSIL.

CDR3 amino acids: CASSSRSAGGTTDTQYF. The CDR3 region has the DNA TGTGCCAGCAGCTCAAGGTCTGCGGGGGGTACCACAGATACGCAGTATTTT. This chain joins TRBV13 and TRBJ2-3; 8 positions match TRBD2. J gave up 2 bases and V 4 bases, and 11 bases lay outside the gene matches. The CDR3 extends over 17 amino acids. In germline, CDR1 is PRHDT, CDR2 FYEKMQ (reference sequence).

The rearrangement joins TRBV7-3 to TRBJ2-3; D call uncertain. The ends were cut back, 2 bases at V and 6 bases at J, with 12 bases in the middle. Germline CDR1 SGHTA, CDR2 FQGTGA. This CDR3 is 14 amino acids long. CDR3 region: CASSLLSFSDTQYF. CDR3 sequence (DNA): TGTGCCAGCAGCTTATTGTCTTTCTCGGATACGCAGTATTTT.

This clone was detected a few times. The chain carries TRBV7-2 and TRBJ1-1; D remains unclear. The CDR3 extends over 14 amino acids. In germline, CDR1 is SGHTA, CDR2 FQGNSA. V was trimmed by 3 bases and J by 0 bases, leaving 8 bases between them. The CDR3, as DNA: TGTGCCAGCAGCTTGCAGGATATGAACACTGAAGCTTTCTTT. It codes for CASSLQDMNTEAFF.

Worth noting for this clone: Germline is not matched at one junction end, which may reflect a read error. V usage is TRBV7-7 and J usage is TRBJ2-1, with a tentative D call TRBD1 (6 bases). The CDR3 spans 15 residues. Germline V gene data show CDR1 as SSHAT and CDR2 as FNYEAQ (reference sequence). CDR3 DNA sequence: TGTGCTAGCAGCTTATCAGGGGTTTCCTACAATGAGCAGTTCTTC. Protein product: CASSLSGVSYNEQFF.

The chain recombines TRBV19 with TRBJ2-2; 7 nucleotides align to TRBD2. The CDR3 is 16 residues long. Germline V CDR1 and CDR2: LNHDA, SQIVND (reference sequence). V trimming: 3 bases; J trimming: 5 bases; junction bases outside the gene matches: 9. The CDR3 DNA reads as TGTGCCAGTAGTATGCGATACAGGCGGGGGACCGGGGAGCTGTTTTTT. This encodes CASSMRYRRGTGELFF.

This sequence joins TRBV1 and TRBJ1-2; the D segment call TRBD1 is taken from the table without a DNA check. TRBV1 counts as a pseudogene. The CDR3 consists of 12 residues. CDR3: CTSSHTDYGYTF. The CDR3 nucleotides are TGCACCAGCAGCCATACAGACTATGGCTACACCTTC.

J is TRBJ2-7 and V is TRBV6-6; weak D call: TRBD1 (6 bases). Trimming pared 6 bases from V and 2 bases from J, leaving 14 bases between. CDR1 is MNHNY and CDR2 is SVGAGI in the germline V gene (reference sequence). The CDR3 covers 14 residues. CDR3 in DNA: TGTGCCAGCAGCCAGGGGACGGCAACCTACGAGCAGTACTTC. This sequence encodes CASSQGTATYEQYF.

This clone was found once. The rearrangement joins TRBV29-1 to TRBJ2-5; 11 nucleotides agree with TRBD2. Germline V gene data show CDR1 as SQVTM and CDR2 as ANQGSEA. The CDR3 contains 18 residues. V shed 5 bases and J 0 bases; nucleotides not matched to a gene: 14. CDR3 nucleotides: TGCAGCGTTACTCGCCCACCGATAGCGGGGGGGTACCAAGAGACCCAGTACTTC. This encodes CSVTRPPIAGGYQETQYF.